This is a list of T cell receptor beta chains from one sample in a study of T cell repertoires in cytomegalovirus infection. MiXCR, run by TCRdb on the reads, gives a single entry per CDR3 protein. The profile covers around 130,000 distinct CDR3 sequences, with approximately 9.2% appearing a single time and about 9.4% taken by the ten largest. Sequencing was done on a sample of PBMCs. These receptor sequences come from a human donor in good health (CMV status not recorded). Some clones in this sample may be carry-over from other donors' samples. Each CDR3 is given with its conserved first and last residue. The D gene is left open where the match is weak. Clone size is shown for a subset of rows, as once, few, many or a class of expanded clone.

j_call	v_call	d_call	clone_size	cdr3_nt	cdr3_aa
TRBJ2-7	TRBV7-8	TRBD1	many	TGTGCCAGCAGCCACTTGGGACAGGGTAGCGAGCAGTACTTC	CASSHLGQGSEQYF
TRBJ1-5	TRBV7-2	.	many	TGTGCCAGCAGCCGCGAGCGCAATCAGCCCCAGCATTTT	CASSRERNQPQHF
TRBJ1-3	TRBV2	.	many	TGTGCCAGCACCGACTCCGTTAACACCATATATTTT	CASTDSVNTIYF
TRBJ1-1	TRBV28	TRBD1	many	TGTGCCAGCTGGGACAGACTGAACACTGAAGCTTTCTTT	CASWDRLNTEAFF
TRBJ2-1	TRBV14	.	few	TGTGCCAGCAGCCAAGGATTGAAGTTGAGCTCCTACAATGAGCAGTTCTTC	CASSQGLKLSSYNEQFF
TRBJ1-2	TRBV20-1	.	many	TGCAGTGCTAGGACAATTAGACAGAACTCCTATGGCTACACCTTC	CSARTIRQNSYGYTF
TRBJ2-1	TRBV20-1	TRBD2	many	TGCAGTGCTAGAGGGGGAGCGGGGGCGCGACCTCCGGGTGAGCAGTTCTTC	CSARGGAGARPPGEQFF
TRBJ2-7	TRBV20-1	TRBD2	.	TGCAGTGCTAGAGATCAAGGTAGGACTAGCCCCTACGAGCAGTACTTC	CSARDQGRTSPYEQYF
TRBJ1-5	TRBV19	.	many	TGTGCCAGTAGTGAACCGCTTCAGGGGACCCAGCCCCAGCATTTT	CASSEPLQGTQPQHF
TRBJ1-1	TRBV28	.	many	TGTGCCAGCAGACCTGGGGGGACGACAGTGAACACTGAAGCTTTCTTT	CASRPGGTTVNTEAFF
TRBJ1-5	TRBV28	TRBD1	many	TGTGCCAGCAGTTTATTACAGGGGGGCAATCAGCCCCAGCATTTT	CASSLLQGGNQPQHF
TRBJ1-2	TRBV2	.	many	TGTGCCAGCTGCTCGGGACCTAACTATGGCTACACCTTC	CASCSGPNYGYTF